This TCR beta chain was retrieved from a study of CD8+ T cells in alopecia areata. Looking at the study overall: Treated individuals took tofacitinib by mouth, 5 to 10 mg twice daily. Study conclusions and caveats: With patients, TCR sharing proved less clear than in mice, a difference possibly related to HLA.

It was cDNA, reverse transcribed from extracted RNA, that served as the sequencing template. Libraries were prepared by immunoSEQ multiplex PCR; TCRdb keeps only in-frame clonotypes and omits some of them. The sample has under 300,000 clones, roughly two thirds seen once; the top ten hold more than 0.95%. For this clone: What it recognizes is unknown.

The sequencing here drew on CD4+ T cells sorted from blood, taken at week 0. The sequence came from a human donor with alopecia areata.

The CDR3 reads CASSYRTLDEQYF. The DNA of the CDR3 is TGTGCCAGCAGTTACCGGACTCTCGACGAGCAGTACTTC. V gene TRBV6-6 combines with J gene TRBJ2-7; D is perhaps TRBD2 (5 bases). The length of the CDR3 is 13 residues. Germline lookup yields CDR1 MNHNY and CDR2 SVGAGI (reference sequence). Trimming stripped 2 bases from V and 5 bases from J, with 10 bases between.